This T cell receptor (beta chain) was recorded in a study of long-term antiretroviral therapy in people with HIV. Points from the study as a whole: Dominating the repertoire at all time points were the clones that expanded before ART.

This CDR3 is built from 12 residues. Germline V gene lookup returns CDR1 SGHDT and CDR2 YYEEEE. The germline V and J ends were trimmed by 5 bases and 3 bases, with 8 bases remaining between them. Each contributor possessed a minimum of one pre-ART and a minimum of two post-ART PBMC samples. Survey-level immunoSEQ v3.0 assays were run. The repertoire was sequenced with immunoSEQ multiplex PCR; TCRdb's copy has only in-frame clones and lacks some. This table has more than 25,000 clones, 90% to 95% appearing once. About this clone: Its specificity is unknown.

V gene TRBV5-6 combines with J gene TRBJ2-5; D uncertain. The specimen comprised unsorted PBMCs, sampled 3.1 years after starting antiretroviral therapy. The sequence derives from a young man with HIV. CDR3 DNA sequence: TGTGCCAGCAGTGGTCTCGAAGAGACCCAGTACTTC. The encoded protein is CASSGLEETQYF.